The clone carrying this TCR beta chain was seen only a few times. Sequenced by immunoSEQ multiplex PCR; TCRdb stores in-frame clones only, minus some. The table records 110,000 to 150,000 clones, approximately 84% of them present only once. The sample belongs to a study of blood T cell repertoires in COVID-19. Whole-study context: The origin of the acute and convalescent COVID-19 samples was the United States, Italy and Spain.

This CDR3 comprises 12 residues. The sequence derives from a woman aged 18 to 35 who had been exposed to COVID-19. The sequenced material came from PBMCs or T cells enriched from blood (not recorded which). The genes are TRBV21-1 and TRBJ2-3; the table's D call, TRBD1, was not checked against the DNA. TRBV21-1 is a recognized pseudogene. The CDR3 here is CARSTASDTQYF. The CDR3 DNA is TGTGCCCGATCGACAGCGAGCGATACGCAGTATTTT.